The clone carrying this TCR beta chain appeared many times. The data belong to a study of human T cells and chemical hapten exposure. Time point given: pre-sensitization, week 0. The treatment was: therapeutic diphenylcyclopropenone sensitization with weekly scalp DPC. The V gene's germline CDR1 is SGHTA and CDR2 FQGNSA. The CDR3 spans 13 residues. Trimming removed 7 bases at V and 7 bases at J, with 11 bases between. TCRdb itself ran the RACE reads through MiXCR, one entry per CDR3 protein. In the table there are roughly 50,000 distinct CDR3 sequences, roughly 9.8% of which are singletons. The TCR originated in a man aged 35 to 55 with alopecia areata. Some clones in this sample may be carry-over from other donors' samples. Sequences were derived from whole blood, sampled in connection with sensitization to the hapten diphenylcyclopropenone (DPC). V gene TRBV7-2 combines with J gene TRBJ1-6; possibly TRBD1 for D (6 bases). CDR3 in amino acids: CASKRTDNSPLHF. In nucleotides, the CDR3 is TGTGCCAGCAAACGGACAGACAATTCACCCCTCCACTTT.